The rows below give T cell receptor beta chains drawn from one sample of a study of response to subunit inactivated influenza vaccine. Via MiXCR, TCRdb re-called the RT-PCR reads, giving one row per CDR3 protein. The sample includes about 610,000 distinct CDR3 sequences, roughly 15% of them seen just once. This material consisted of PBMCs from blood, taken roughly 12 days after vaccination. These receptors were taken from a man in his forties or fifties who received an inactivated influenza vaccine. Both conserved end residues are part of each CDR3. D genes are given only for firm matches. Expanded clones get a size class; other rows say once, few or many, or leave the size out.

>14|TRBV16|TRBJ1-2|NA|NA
CASSQYGQSGGYTF
TGTGCCAGCAGCCAATATGGCCAGTCAGGGGGCTACACCTTC
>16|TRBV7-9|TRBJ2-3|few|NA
CASSLGPTTVPDTQYF
TGTGCCAGCAGCTTGGGACCCACAACGGTCCCAGATACGCAGTATTTT
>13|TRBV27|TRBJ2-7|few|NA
CASRRTALSEQYF
TGTGCCAGCCGCCGGACAGCGCTGTCCGAGCAGTACTTC
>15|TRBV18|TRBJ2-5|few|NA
CASSPPSQGMQTQYF
TGTGCCAGCTCACCCCCTTCGCAGGGTATGCAGACCCAGTACTTC
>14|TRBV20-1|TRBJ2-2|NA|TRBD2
CSARLAGGVGELFF
TGCAGTGCTAGACTAGCGGGGGGAGTCGGGGAGCTGTTTTTT
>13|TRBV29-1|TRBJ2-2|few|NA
CRMQGGNTGELFF
TGCAGAATGCAGGGGGGGAACACCGGGGAGCTGTTTTTT
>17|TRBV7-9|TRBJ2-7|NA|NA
CASSLPRGLGESYEQYF
TGTGCCAGCAGCCTCCCTAGGGGACTTGGCGAATCCTACGAGCAGTACTTC
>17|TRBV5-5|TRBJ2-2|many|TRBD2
CASSLVGVRGGTGELFF
TGTGCCAGCAGCTTGGTCGGTGTGCGGGGGGGCACCGGGGAGCTGTTTTTT
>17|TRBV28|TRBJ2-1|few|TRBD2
CASSLFMGREETNEQFF
TGTGCCAGCAGTTTATTCATGGGGCGGGAGGAGACGAATGAGCAGTTCTTC
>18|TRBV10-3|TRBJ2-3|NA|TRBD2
CAISVTSGSYGFTDTQYF
TGTGCCATCAGTGTCACCAGCGGGAGTTATGGGTTCACAGATACGCAGTATTTT
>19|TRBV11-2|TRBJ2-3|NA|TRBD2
CASSLVSASGPYGTDTQYF
TGTGCCAGCAGCTTAGTGTCGGCTAGCGGCCCTTACGGGACAGATACGCAGTATTTT